This T cell receptor (beta chain) was recorded in a study of blood T cell repertoires in COVID-19. Study overall: From the United States, Italy and Spain came samples of acute and convalescent COVID-19. Sample material is recorded as cDNA or gDNA derived from T cells, B-cell-depleted T cells, or PBMCs.

The CDR3 totals 15 residues. Per germline, CDR1 LGHDT and CDR2 YNNKEL (reference sequence). Trimming took off 0 bases at V and 4 bases at J, with 12 bases between the two ends. This clone was recorded once. As handled by the study authors: Reference gene primer amplification yielded estimated nucleated cell counts. Assay: immunoSEQ multiplex PCR; the TCRdb copy retains only in-frame clones and omits some. V, J and clone size derive from that table, while D and trimming were established from the DNA sequence. The sample has tens of thousands of clones, 60% to 85% seen once; the top ten hold 3.2%. Material for sequencing was peripheral blood. This chain joins TRBV3-1 (or the pseudogene TRBV3-2) and TRBJ1-1; D unclear. This TCR was recovered from a man aged 55-75 years with acute or convalescent COVID-19. The CDR3 loop reads CASSQEEGISTEAFF. CDR3 DNA sequence: TGTGCCAGCAGCCAAGAGGAGGGTATCTCCACTGAAGCTTTCTTT.